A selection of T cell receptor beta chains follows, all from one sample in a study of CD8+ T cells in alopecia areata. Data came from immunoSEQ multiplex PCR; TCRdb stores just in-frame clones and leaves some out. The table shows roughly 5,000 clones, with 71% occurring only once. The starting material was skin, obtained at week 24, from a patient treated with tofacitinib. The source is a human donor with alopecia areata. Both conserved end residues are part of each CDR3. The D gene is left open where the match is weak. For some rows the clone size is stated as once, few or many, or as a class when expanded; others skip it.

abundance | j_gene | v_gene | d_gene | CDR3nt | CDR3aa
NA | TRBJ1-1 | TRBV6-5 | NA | TGTGCCGGCAGTTCACAACCGGGATACACTGAAGCTTTCTTT | CAGSSQPGYTEAFF
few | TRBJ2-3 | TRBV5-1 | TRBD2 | TGCGCCAGCAGCTGGGGACTAGCGGGGCAAAATACGCAGTATTTT | CASSWGLAGQNTQYF
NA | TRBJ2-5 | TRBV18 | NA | TGTGCCAGCTCACCTCCGTCAACGGGGACCCAGTACTTC | CASSPPSTGTQYF
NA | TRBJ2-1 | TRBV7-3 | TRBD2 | TGTGCCAGCAGCTCCACTAGCGGGACCTACAATGAGCAGTTCTTC | CASSSTSGTYNEQFF
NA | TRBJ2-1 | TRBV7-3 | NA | TGTGCCAGCAGCTTAGGACGTAACAATGAGCAGTTCTTC | CASSLGRNNEQFF
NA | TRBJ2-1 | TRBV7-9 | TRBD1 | TGTGCCAGCAGCCTTCGGACAGGCTACAATGAGCAGTTCTTC | CASSLRTGYNEQFF
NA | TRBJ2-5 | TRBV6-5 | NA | TGTGCCAGCAGTCAGGGGCGTCAAGAGACCCAGTACTTC | CASSQGRQETQYF
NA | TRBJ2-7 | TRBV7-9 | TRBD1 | TGTGCCAGCAGCTTAGCCGGGACAGGGGATTTCTTC | CASSLAGTGDFF
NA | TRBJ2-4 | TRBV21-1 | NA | TGTGCCAGCAGCAAACCCCGGGACAGCGGGGCTCAGTACTTC | CASSKPRDSGAQYF
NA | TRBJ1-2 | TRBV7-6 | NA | TGTGCCAGCAGCCGGACGGAAAACTATGGCTACACCTTC | CASSRTENYGYTF
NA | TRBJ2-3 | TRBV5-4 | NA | TGTGCCAGCAGCCCGGGTGGTGCGGATACGCAGTATTTT | CASSPGGADTQYF
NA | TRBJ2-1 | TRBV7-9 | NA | TGTGCCAGCAGTCCAGCCCCACAACGGACGTACAATGAGCAGTTCTTC | CASSPAPQRTYNEQFF
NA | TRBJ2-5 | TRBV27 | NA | TGTGCCAGCAGTCGTGGACAGAGTGGTGGCCAAGAGACCCAGTACTTC | CASSRGQSGGQETQYF
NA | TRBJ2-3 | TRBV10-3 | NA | TGTGCCATCAACATGGCCCCCGCAGGCACAGATACGCAGTATTTT | CAINMAPAGTDTQYF
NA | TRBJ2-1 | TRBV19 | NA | TGTGCCAGTAGTATTTACGGCGACGATGAGCAGTTCTTC | CASSIYGDDEQFF
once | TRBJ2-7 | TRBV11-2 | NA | TGTGCCAGCAGCTGGACAGTATCCTACGAGCAGTACTTC | CASSWTVSYEQYF
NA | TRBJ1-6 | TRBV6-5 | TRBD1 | TGTGCCAGCAACCCGACAGGGGCCTATAATTCACCCCTCCACTTT | CASNPTGAYNSPLHF
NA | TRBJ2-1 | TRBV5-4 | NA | TGTGCCAGCAGCCCGGGGACGAATAAGCAGTTCTTC | CASSPGTNKQFF
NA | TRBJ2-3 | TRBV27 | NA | TGTGCCAGCTGCGAGGGCTGGTGCACAGATACGCAGTATTTT | CASCEGWCTDTQYF
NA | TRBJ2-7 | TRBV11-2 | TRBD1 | TGTGCCAGCAGCTTAGCTAGCACAGGGGGGATCTACGAGCAGTACTTC | CASSLASTGGIYEQYF
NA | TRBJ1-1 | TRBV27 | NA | TGTGCCAGCATTTGGTTCCGGGGGGCAGTAAGTTACAGTGAAGCTTTCTTT | CASIWFRGAVSYSEAFF
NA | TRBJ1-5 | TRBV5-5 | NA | TGTGCCAGCAGCTTGGATGGCAGCGGCAATCAGCCCCAGCATTTT | CASSLDGSGNQPQHF
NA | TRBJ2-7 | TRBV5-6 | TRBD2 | TGTGCCAGCAGCTCCCTGGCGGGGGAGCTTTACGAGCAGTACTTC | CASSSLAGELYEQYF
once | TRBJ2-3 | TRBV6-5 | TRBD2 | TGTGCCAGCAGTTTCGGACTAGCCCCAACCTATACGCAGTATTTT | CASSFGLAPTYTQYF
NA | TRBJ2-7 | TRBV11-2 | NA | TGTGCCAGCAGCTACCACTACGAGCAGTACTTC | CASSYHYEQYF
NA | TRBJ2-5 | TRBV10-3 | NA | TGTGCCATCAGTGCTTACCAAGAGACCCAGTACTTC | CAISAYQETQYF
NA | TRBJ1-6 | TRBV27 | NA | TGTGCCAGCGCCACGCACCAGGGTCTTGCGTCCTATAATTCACCCCTCCACTTT | CASATHQGLASYNSPLHF
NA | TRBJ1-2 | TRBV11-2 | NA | TGTGCCAGCAGCTTAGACCTTAATAACTATGGCTACACCTTC | CASSLDLNNYGYTF
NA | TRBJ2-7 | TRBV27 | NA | TGTGCCAGCAGTTTAAGGTCCGGACGGATCTACGAGCAGTACTTC | CASSLRSGRIYEQYF
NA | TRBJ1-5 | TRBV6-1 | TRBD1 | TGTGCCAGCAGCTGGACAGGGGCCAACAATCAGCCCCAGCATTTT | CASSWTGANNQPQHF
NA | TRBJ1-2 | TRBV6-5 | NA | TGTGCCAGCAGGGCGGAACTACCCTATGGCTACACCTTC | CASRAELPYGYTF
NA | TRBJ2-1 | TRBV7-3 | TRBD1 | TGTGCCAGCAGTGGACAGGGCCAAGGTGATGAGCAGTTCTTC | CASSGQGQGDEQFF
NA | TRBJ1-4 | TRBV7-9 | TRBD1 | TGTGCCAGCAGCCCGCTCTGGACAGGGGTTCAGGAAAAACTGTTTTTT | CASSPLWTGVQEKLFF
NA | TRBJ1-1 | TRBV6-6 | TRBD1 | TGTGCCAGCAGTTTGGGACAGGCTGAAGCTTTCTTT | CASSLGQAEAFF
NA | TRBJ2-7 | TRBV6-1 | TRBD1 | TGTGCCAGCAGTCGAACCGGGACAGGAACCTACGAGCAGTACTTC | CASSRTGTGTYEQYF
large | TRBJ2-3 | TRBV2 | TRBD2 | TGTGCCACGGAGGGGCGGACTAGCGGGAGCACAGATACGCAGTATTTT | CATEGRTSGSTDTQYF
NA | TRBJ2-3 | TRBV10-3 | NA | TGTGCCATCAGCGGGGCTGGGACAACAGATACGCAGTATTTT | CAISGAGTTDTQYF
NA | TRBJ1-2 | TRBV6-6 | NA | TGTGCCAGCACTCACCCAGCAGAACACTATGGCTACACCTTC | CASTHPAEHYGYTF
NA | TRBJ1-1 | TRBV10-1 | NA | TGCGCCGGAAGGGCCCCGGGTCGCCCGGCCACTTTCACTGAAGCTTTCTTT | CAGRAPGRPATFTEAFF
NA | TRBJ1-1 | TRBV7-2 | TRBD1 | TGTGCCAGCAGCCGCGACAGGGGGAGCACTGAAGCTTTCTTT | CASSRDRGSTEAFF
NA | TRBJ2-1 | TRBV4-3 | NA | TGCGCCAGCAGCCGGGGGGTAAATGAGCAGTTCTTC | CASSRGVNEQFF
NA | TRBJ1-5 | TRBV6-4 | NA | TGTGCCAGCAGTGCCAACAGCAATCAGCCCCAGCATTTT | CASSANSNQPQHF
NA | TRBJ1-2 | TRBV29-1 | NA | TGCAGCGTTGAAGAGAATGGCTACACCTTC | CSVEENGYTF
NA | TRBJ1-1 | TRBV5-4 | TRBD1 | TGTGCCAGCAGCCTCAGGGGGGGTGAGGCTGAAGCTTTCTTT | CASSLRGGEAEAFF
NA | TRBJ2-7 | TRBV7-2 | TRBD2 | TGTGCCAGCAGAGTAGCGGGGTCCTACGAGCAGTACTTC | CASRVAGSYEQYF
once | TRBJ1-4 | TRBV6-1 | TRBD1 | TGTGCCAGCAGCCCAAGCAGGGGGGCCAATGAAAAACTGTTTTTT | CASSPSRGANEKLFF